The 31 T cell receptor beta chains reported below all come from one sample, sequenced in a study of CD8 T cells in ankylosing spondylitis. TCRdb passed the 5' RACE reads through MiXCR, listing each CDR3 protein once. The sample has approximately 350,000 distinct CDR3 sequences; more than 20% are singletons. Specimen: blood, either unsorted or a sorted T cell fraction (not recorded which). These receptors came from a male donor with ankylosing spondylitis or in good health (not recorded which).

The chain joins TRBV6-5 to TRBJ2-3; D unclear. Deletions cut 2 bases from V and 0 bases from J, with 9 bases between. CDR3 length: 15 amino acids. The germline V gene has CDR1 MNHEY and CDR2 SVGAGI. DNA for the CDR3: TGTGCCAGCAGTTACGCCCCTCTAAGCACAGATACGCAGTATTTT. Its protein product is CASSYAPLSTDTQYF.

V is TRBV11-2 and J is TRBJ2-7; no firm D call. The germline gives CDR1 SGHAT, CDR2 FQNNGV. This CDR3 has 16 amino acids. Trimming shortened V by 2 bases and J by 8 bases, and 22 bases separated the two germline ends. CDR3 sequence (DNA): TGTGCCAGCAGCTTACCAAATGATTGGGTTTCTTACAAGCAGTACTTC. Translated: CASSLPNDWVSYKQYF.

The chain carries TRBV28 and TRBJ2-7; 8 bases match TRBD1. Germline loops: CDR1 MDHEN, CDR2 SYDVKM. This CDR3 contains 14 residues. With 5 bases clipped from V and 5 bases from J, the junction kept 8 bases outside the gene matches. The CDR3 region has the DNA TGTGCCAGCAGTCCCGGACAGGGTAGGGACGAGCAGTACTTC. Its translation is CASSPGQGRDEQYF.

This chain uses TRBV13 with TRBJ2-1, with a tentative D call TRBD1 (6 bases). The CDR3 covers 12 residues. Germline assignment: CDR1 PRHDT and CDR2 FYEKMQ (reference sequence). V shed 3 bases and J shed 12 bases, with 12 bases lying between them. The chain's CDR3 is CASSLKGVGQFF. In DNA form, the CDR3 reads TGTGCCAGCAGCTTGAAGGGGGTTGGGCAGTTCTTC.

The V and J genes are TRBV4-1 and TRBJ2-5, with 12 bases that match TRBD1. The junction had 6 bases not matched to a gene; V was cut back by 6 bases and J by 1 base. Germline V gene sequence: CDR1 MGHRA, CDR2 YSYEKL. CDR3 size: 16 residues. CDR3 residues: CASRAGTGGPQETQYF. The DNA for the CDR3 is TGCGCCAGCAGGGCCGGGACAGGGGGCCCCCAAGAGACCCAGTACTTC.

The V gene is TRBV9, the J gene TRBJ2-5; 9 nucleotides line up with TRBD2. With V trimmed by 4 bases and J by 4 bases, 5 bases remained unmatched. This CDR3 region has 14 residues. The germline V gene encodes CDR1 SGDLS and CDR2 YYNGEE. As DNA, the CDR3 is TGTGCCAGCAGCTCCTATAGCGGGGGAGAGACCCAGTACTTC. Protein product: CASSSYSGGETQYF. The complete variable domain, with remaining parts taken from reference TRBV9 and TRBJ2-5, reads DSGVTQTPKHLITATGQRVTLRCSPRSGDLSVYWYQQSLDQGLQFLIQYYNGEERAKGNILERFSAQQFPDLHSELNLSSLELGDSALYFCASSSYSGGETQYFGPGTRLLVL.

This clonotype was observed a few times. The chain employs TRBV7-9 and TRBJ2-1; 13 nucleotides match TRBD2. This CDR3 region has 16 residues. Trimming took 1 base from V and 6 from J; bases not matched to a gene: 3. Looked up from germline, CDR1 is SEHNR and CDR2 is FQNEAQ (reference sequence). This CDR3 is CASSLVGTSGINEQFF. The CDR3 DNA sequence: TGTGCCAGCAGCTTAGTTGGGACTAGCGGGATCAATGAGCAGTTCTTC. The full variable domain, in which reference TRBV7-9 and TRBJ2-1 provide the parts outside the CDR3, is DTGVSQNPRHKITKRGQNVTFRCDPISEHNRLYWYRQTLGQGPEFLTYFQNEAQLEKSRLLSDRFSAERPKGSFSTLEIQRTEQGDSAMYLCASSLVGTSGINEQFFGPGTRLTVL.

This clonotype turned up a few times. V gene TRBV2 combines with J gene TRBJ2-1, with TRBD2 matching 11 bases. The germline gives CDR1 SNHLY, CDR2 FYNNEI. The CDR3 length is 15 residues. V shed 10 bases and J 6 bases; nucleotides not matched to a gene: 11. The CDR3 coding sequence is TGTGCCACCTTGGGGACTAGCGGAGCTTCCAATGAGCAGTTCTTC. Translated, it gives CATLGTSGASNEQFF.

This clonotype was counted only a few times. CDR3: CASSYSSGGAGELFF. CDR3 nucleotide sequence: TGTGCCAGCAGTTACTCTAGCGGGGGTGCCGGGGAGCTGTTTTTT. The genes are TRBV6-5 and TRBJ2-2; TRBD2 agrees at 9 bases. In germline, CDR1 is MNHEY, CDR2 SVGAGI. The V segment lost 0 bases and the J segment 6 bases; nucleotides outside the gene matches: 2. The CDR3 extends over 15 amino acids.

This chain uses TRBV2 with TRBJ2-5, with TRBD2 matching over 11 bases. Germline-derived CDR1 and CDR2 are SNHLY and FYNNEI. This CDR3 comprises 16 residues. The V and J ends lost 2 bases and 2 bases, in that order; junction bases with no gene match: 4. The CDR3 DNA reads TGTGCCAGCAGTGAATTAGTAGCGGGGGGGCAAGAGACCCAGTACTTC. Translated, it gives CASSELVAGGQETQYF.

Only a few counts were recorded for this clonotype. This chain connects TRBV29-1 to TRBJ2-2; TRBD2 matches 11 bases. J gave up 2 bases and V 3 bases, and 8 bases lay outside the gene matches. This CDR3 has 17 amino acids. Germline lookup yields CDR1 SQVTM and CDR2 ANQGSEA. CDR3 in DNA: TGCAGCGTTGAGACTAGCGGGGCAACCTACAACACCGGGGAGCTGTTTTTT. Translation gives CSVETSGATYNTGELFF.

This clonotype was detected only a few times. The chain is built from TRBV29-1 and TRBJ2-1, with D tentatively TRBD1 (6 bases). The V and J ends lost 1 base and 1 base respectively, with 11 bases between them. The length of the CDR3 is 15 residues. Germline loops: CDR1 SQVTM, CDR2 ANQGSEA. The CDR3: CSVEGYQGSYNEQFF. DNA for the CDR3: TGCAGCGTTGAAGGCTACCAGGGGTCCTACAATGAGCAGTTCTTC.

This clonotype was detected once. The rearrangement uses TRBV29-1 and TRBJ2-1; 8 bases line up with TRBD2. Germline CDR1 SQVTM, CDR2 ANQGSEA. The CDR3 loop spans 14 amino acids. With V trimmed by 1 base and J by 6 bases, 5 bases remained unmatched. The CDR3 coding sequence is TGCAGCGTTGAAGCAGCGGGGGTTATCAATGAGCAGTTCTTC. It translates to CSVEAAGVINEQFF.

This chain links TRBV4-1 with TRBJ1-1; D not resolved. The CDR3 has 17 amino acids. Germline V gene data show CDR1 as MGHRA and CDR2 as YSYEKL. Trimming left V 0 bases short and J 5 bases short, with 19 bases between. The CDR3 loop is CASSQDIIGRGETEAFF. The CDR3 DNA follows: TGCGCCAGCAGCCAAGACATTATTGGACGCGGGGAGACTGAAGCTTTCTTT.

The chain joins TRBV30 to TRBJ2-1; D is perhaps TRBD1 or TRBD2 (6 bases each). From germline, CDR1 is GTSNPN and CDR2 SVGIG (reference sequence). The CDR3 covers 15 residues. V was pared by 0 bases and J by 12 bases, with 21 bases between. CDR3 loop: CAWSVDGGNNEGQFF. CDR3 sequence (DNA): TGTGCCTGGAGTGTAGACGGGGGCAACAATGAAGGGCAGTTCTTC.

The V call is TRBV28, the J call TRBJ1-2; 7 positions match TRBD1. The CDR3 contains 15 residues. Per the germline V gene, CDR1 is MDHEN and CDR2 is SYDVKM. V gave up 3 bases and J gave up 4 bases; unmatched junction bases: 8. The CDR3 is CASSLGQIVSYGYTF. CDR3 in DNA: TGTGCCAGCAGTTTGGGACAGATCGTCAGCTATGGCTACACCTTC.

V and J are TRBV30 and TRBJ2-7; maybe TRBD1 (5 bases). Germline V lookup: CDR1 GTSNPN, CDR2 SVGIG (reference sequence). This CDR3 is built from 13 residues. Trimming removed 4 bases from V and 3 bases from J, with 13 bases in between. The DNA of the CDR3 is TGTGCCTGGACCGGTAGGGGTGTCTACGAGCAGTACTTC. It codes for CAWTGRGVYEQYF.

This CDR3 reads CASSQVPGVSQETQYF. The CDR3 coding sequence is TGCGCCAGCAGCCAAGTCCCCGGGGTTTCACAAGAGACCCAGTACTTC. The gene calls are TRBV4-1 and TRBJ2-5; TRBD2 might be the D (5 bases). The CDR3 runs to 16 residues. The V gene lost 1 base and the J gene lost 2 bases, with 14 bases spanning the gap. The V gene's germline CDR1 is MGHRA and CDR2 YSYEKL.

This clonotype was counted between two and nine times. The rearrangement uses TRBV28 and TRBJ1-2; no clear D. V shed 6 bases and J shed 8 bases, with 13 bases lying between them. CDR1 and CDR2 (germline): MDHEN, SYDVKM. The CDR3 runs 12 residues. DNA for the CDR3: TGTGCCAGCAGCGCTTCCTCGGACGGCTACACCTTC. Translated: CASSASSDGYTF.

The chain combines TRBV29-1 with TRBJ2-5, with 9 bases matching TRBD1. The CDR3 is 15 amino acids. The germline gives CDR1 SQVTM, CDR2 ANQGSEA. Unmatched junction bases numbered 11, after V lost 4 bases and J lost 5 bases. In nucleotides, the CDR3 is TGCAGCGTTGCCGGTCTTGGGGACAGGGATGAGACCCAGTACTTC. It yields the protein CSVAGLGDRDETQYF. The full variable domain, in which reference TRBV29-1 and TRBJ2-5 provide the parts outside the CDR3, is SAVISQKPSRDICQRGTSLTIQCQVDSQVTMMFWYRQQPGQSLTLIATANQGSEATYESGFVIDKFPISRPNLTFSTLTVSNMSPEDSSIYLCSVAGLGDRDETQYFGPGTRLLVL.

The rearrangement uses TRBV2 and TRBJ2-1, with D possibly matching TRBD2 (5 bases). This CDR3 comprises 14 residues. The V gene lost 9 bases and the J gene lost 6 bases, with 18 bases spanning the gap. Germline CDR1 is SNHLY and CDR2 is FYNNEI. CDR3: CASGDDIEGNEQFF. In DNA, the CDR3 is TGTGCCAGTGGAGACGACATAGAGGGCAATGAGCAGTTCTTC.

The chain joins TRBV25-1 to TRBJ2-5; perhaps D is TRBD1 or TRBD2 (5 bases each). V shed 0 bases and J shed 3 bases, with 11 bases lying between them. Germline CDR1 is MGHDK and CDR2 is SYGVNS. The CDR3 is 15 amino acids. Here the CDR3 reads CASSEYPGTKETQYF. The CDR3 DNA reads TGTGCCAGCAGTGAATATCCCGGGACGAAAGAGACCCAGTACTTC.

This clonotype turned up a few times. The chain combines TRBV12-3 or TRBV12-4 with TRBJ1-1; a possible D gene is TRBD1 (5 bases). CDR3 length: 14 amino acids. Deletions cut 8 bases from V and 6 bases from J, with 19 bases between. CDR3 amino acids: CASEPLGGSAEAFF. The CDR3 DNA reads TGTGCCAGCGAACCCTTGGGGGGAAGCGCTGAAGCTTTCTTT.

This clonotype has only one observation. The junction differs from germline at one of its ends, possibly a read error. V gene TRBV20-1 combines with J gene TRBJ2-7; D unclear. The CDR3 runs to 18 residues. Germline V gene lookup returns CDR1 DFQATT and CDR2 SNEGSKA (reference sequence). CDR3 DNA sequence: TGCTGTGCTAGACCGAGTCACCATTTTCCGGCCTACACCTACGAGCAGTACTTC. This codes for CCARPSHHFPAYTYEQYF.

This rearrangement joins TRBV24-1 to TRBJ2-3; the D is unclear. Per germline, CDR1 KGHDR and CDR2 SFDVKD. V dropped 6 bases and J dropped 0 bases, with 12 bases sitting between them. CDR3 length equals 15 residues. This CDR3 reads CATSSQVSSTDTQYF. Written as DNA, the CDR3 is TGTGCCACCAGTAGCCAGGTCTCTAGCACAGATACGCAGTATTTT.

The chain employs TRBV2 and TRBJ2-2; D is possibly TRBD1 (6 bases). The germline V gene has CDR1 SNHLY and CDR2 FYNNEI. The CDR3 has 15 amino acids. Trimming stripped 1 base from V and 4 bases from J, with 10 bases between. The CDR3: CASSEGPRGTGELFF. The CDR3 DNA sequence: TGTGCCAGCAGTGAAGGGCCCAGGGGCACCGGGGAGCTGTTTTTT.

A note on this clonotype: The missing conserved phenylalanine or tryptophan at the end of this CDR3 makes a read error likely. This chain uses TRBV9 with TRBJ2-7, with D unclear. CDR1 is SGDLS, CDR2 YYNGEE, per germline. The ends were cut back, 0 bases at V and 0 bases at J, with 13 bases in the middle. The CDR3 totals 16 residues. The CDR3 DNA sequence: TGTGCCAGCAGCGTAGGTGGGCCCTTATCCTCCTACGAGCAGTACTTG. It codes for CASSVGGPLSSYEQYL.

This clonotype is a singleton in its sample. The chain is built from TRBV5-1 and TRBJ2-5; 13 nucleotides align to TRBD2. Germline V lookup: CDR1 SGHRS, CDR2 YFSETQ. Trimming cost V 0 bases and J 2 bases; bases outside gene matches: 1. CDR3 size: 16 residues. CDR3 sequence (DNA): TGCGCCAGCAGCTTGGAGGGACTAGCGGGGCAAGAGACCCAGTACTTC. This encodes CASSLEGLAGQETQYF. Looking up the rest from reference TRBV5-1 and TRBJ2-5 gives the full variable domain: KAGVTQTPRYLIKTRGQQVTLSCSPISGHRSVSWYQQTPGQGLQFLFEYFSETQRNKGNFPGRFSGRQFSNSRSEMNVSTLELGDSALYLCASSLEGLAGQETQYFGPGTRLLVL.

This clonotype was seen a few times. This chain links TRBV12-3 or TRBV12-4 with TRBJ2-3; maybe TRBD1 (8 bases). Deletions cut 3 bases from V and 4 bases from J, with 14 bases between. The CDR3 spans 15 residues. CDR3 nucleotide sequence: TGTGCCAGCAGTTTGTACAGGGGGAGGGCAGATACGCAGTATTTT. Translation: CASSLYRGRADTQYF.

The rearrangement links TRBV7-2 to TRBJ2-5; 10 bases are a match to TRBD2. Germline values: CDR1 SGHTA, CDR2 FQGNSA. J gave up 5 bases and V 1 base, and 7 bases lay outside the gene matches. The CDR3 has 16 residues. The CDR3: CASSLVLAGKHETQYF. The CDR3 DNA follows: TGTGCCAGCAGCTTAGTACTAGCGGGGAAACATGAGACCCAGTACTTC. The full variable domain, its missing parts supplied by reference TRBV7-2 and TRBJ2-5, is GAGVSQSPSNKVTEKGKDVELRCDPISGHTALYWYRQSLGQGLEFLIYFQGNSAPDKSGLPSDRFSAERTGGSVSTLTIQRTQQEDSAVYLCASSLVLAGKHETQYFGPGTRLLVL.

A few counts support this clonotype. The rearrangement links TRBV2 to TRBJ2-5; D may be TRBD2 (6 bases). The CDR3 loop spans 12 amino acids. CDR1 is SNHLY and CDR2 is FYNNEI in the germline V gene. V was shortened by 7 bases and J by 3 bases, with 9 bases between the two germline ends. The CDR3 bases are TGTGCCAGCATGGGGGGAAAAGAGACCCAGTACTTC. Its translation: CASMGGKETQYF.